Below, 29 T cell receptor beta chains from the same sample are listed, as sequenced in a study of blood T cell repertoires in COVID-19. Sequenced by immunoSEQ multiplex PCR; TCRdb stores in-frame clones only, minus some. The sample includes about 300,000 clones, about 82% of them seen just once. Sequenced: peripheral blood. The receptors come from a woman between 45 and 65 years old with acute or convalescent COVID-19.

In DNA, the CDR3 is TGTGCCATCAGTGACTCACTAGCGGGGGCCTACGAGCAGTACTTC. It encodes CAISDSLAGAYEQYF. The gene calls are TRBV10-3 and TRBJ2-7, with TRBD2 matching over 11 bases. The V segment lost 3 bases and the J segment 2 bases; nucleotides outside the gene matches: 3. Germline V gives CDR1 ENHRY, CDR2 SYGVKD. The CDR3 length is 15 residues.

The CDR3 DNA sequence: TGTGCCAGCAGCCTCCAGCTAGCGAACACTGAAGCTTTCTTT. Translating gives CASSLQLANTEAFF. This chain links TRBV7-2 with TRBJ1-1, with D hard to call. CDR3 length equals 14 residues. Germline V gene lookup returns CDR1 SGHTA and CDR2 FQGNSA. V was cut by 5 bases and J by 1 base, with 11 bases left in between.

Worth noting for this clone: The same CDR3 is also encoded by other DNA sequences in this sample. V and J are TRBV9 and TRBJ1-2; the D is unclear. The germline gives CDR1 SGDLS, CDR2 YYNGEE. The CDR3 covers 14 residues. V lost 2 bases and J lost 1, with 9 bases in between. DNA for the CDR3: TGTGCCAGCAGCGTGGGAGGGTTTAACTATGGCTACACCTTC. This codes for CASSVGGFNYGYTF.

The chain joins TRBV19 to TRBJ2-1; TRBD2 matches at 9 bases. V gave up 1 base and J gave up 7 bases; unmatched junction bases: 8. The CDR3 sequence is 16 residues long. Germline assignment: CDR1 LNHDA and CDR2 SQIVND (reference sequence). Written as DNA, the CDR3 is TGTGCCAGTAGTATAGTAGCGTTAGCGGGAGTTAATGAGCAGTTCTTC. It encodes CASSIVALAGVNEQFF.

This chain uses TRBV27 with TRBJ2-7; 11 positions match TRBD1. V gave up 8 bases and J gave up 3 bases; unmatched junction bases: 6. Germline values: CDR1 MNHEY, CDR2 SMNVEV (reference sequence). There are 14 residues in the CDR3. This chain's CDR3 is CASSSGTGGYEQYF. CDR3 DNA sequence: TGTGCCAGCTCCAGCGGGACAGGGGGCTACGAGCAGTACTTC.

This clone was observed a single time. The gene calls are TRBV7-3 and TRBJ1-2; D call uncertain. Germline V gene sequence: CDR1 SGHTA, CDR2 FQGTGA. Trimming shortened V by 2 bases and J by 3 bases, and 10 bases separated the two germline ends. The CDR3 is 14 residues long. The CDR3 bases are TGTGCCAGCAGCTTACGGAAGGCGGACTATGGCTACACCTTC. Its protein is CASSLRKADYGYTF. Combining the CDR3 with reference TRBV7-3 and TRBJ1-2 gives the whole variable domain GAGVSQTPSNKVTEKGKYVELRCDPISGHTALYWYRQSLGQGPEFLIYFQGTGAADDSGLPNDRFFAVRPEGSVSTLKIQRTERGDSAVYLCASSLRKADYGYTFGSGTRLTVV.

V gene TRBV11-2 combines with J gene TRBJ2-7, with 7 bases fitting TRBD2. CDR1 and CDR2 (germline): SGHAT, FQNNGV. J was trimmed by 0 bases and V by 5 bases; bases with no gene match: 7. This CDR3 region has 15 residues. The CDR3 DNA reads TGTGCCAGCAGCCGCGGTCGGGACTACTCCTACGAGCAGTACTTC. Translated, it gives CASSRGRDYSYEQYF.

The V gene is TRBV5-4, the J gene TRBJ2-6; TRBD2 matches at 8 bases. V gave up 3 bases and J gave up 3 bases; unmatched junction bases: 2. Germline CDR1 SGHNT, CDR2 YYREEE (reference sequence). The CDR3 loop spans 15 amino acids. For the CDR3, the DNA is TGTGCCAGCAGCTCGGGAGGGGTTGGGGCCAACGTCCTGACTTTC. Translating gives CASSSGGVGANVLTF.

This clone turned up a few times. The genes are TRBV11-2 and TRBJ2-7; TRBD1 agrees at 7 bases. The CDR3 consists of 14 residues. Per germline, CDR1 SGHAT and CDR2 FQNNGV. Trimming cost V 5 bases and J 6 bases; bases outside gene matches: 10. The CDR3 nucleotides are TGTGCCAGCAGCCCGGATAGTAGGGGGCGCGAGCAGTACTTC. Amino acid sequence: CASSPDSRGREQYF. The full variable domain, with the rest looked up from reference TRBV11-2 and TRBJ2-7, is EAGVAQSPRYKIIEKRQSVAFWCNPISGHATLYWYQQILGQGPKLLIQFQNNGVVDDSQLPKDRFSAERLKGVDSTLKIQPAKLEDSAVYLCASSPDSRGREQYFGPGTRLTVT.

The chain carries TRBV18 and TRBJ2-5; 7 bases map to TRBD2. With 0 bases clipped from V and 5 bases from J, the junction kept 3 bases outside the gene matches. The CDR3 contains 14 residues. Looked up from germline, CDR1 is KGHSH and CDR2 is LQKENI. The CDR3 bases are TGTGCCAGCTCACCACCACTAGCGCCGGAGACCCAGTACTTC. Its protein product is CASSPPLAPETQYF.

The J gene is TRBJ2-1, the V gene TRBV6-5, with D possibly matching TRBD1 (6 bases). The germline V gene encodes CDR1 MNHEY and CDR2 SVGAGI. Trimming stripped 0 bases from V and 0 bases from J, with 9 bases between. The CDR3 sequence is 16 residues long. This chain's CDR3 is CASSYSVGGSYNEQFF. As DNA, the CDR3 is TGTGCCAGCAGTTACTCAGTAGGGGGCTCCTACAATGAGCAGTTCTTC.

This clone was counted once. J is TRBJ2-7 and V is TRBV28; no clear D gene. Germline-derived CDR1 and CDR2 are MDHEN and SYDVKM. V shed 4 bases and J shed 2 bases, with 6 bases lying between them. The CDR3 runs 12 residues. CDR3 in amino acids: CASSSITYEQYF. The CDR3, as DNA: TGTGCCAGCAGTTCCATCACCTACGAGCAGTACTTC.

This clone showed up just a few times. V gene TRBV28 combines with J gene TRBJ1-1, with TRBD1 identical over 9 bases. This CDR3 spans 14 amino acids. Germline loops: CDR1 MDHEN, CDR2 SYDVKM. With 4 bases clipped from V and 11 bases from J, the junction kept 11 bases outside the gene matches. This chain's CDR3 is CASSSTGGAGVAFF. DNA for the CDR3: TGTGCCAGCAGTTCAACAGGGGGCGCTGGTGTGGCTTTCTTT.

V gene TRBV6-5 combines with J gene TRBJ2-7, with a possible D match to TRBD2 (6 bases). Germline V gives CDR1 MNHEY, CDR2 SVGAGI. The CDR3 is made up of 15 amino acids. The V end lost 0 bases, the J end lost 6 bases, and 15 bases lay between the germline ends. This CDR3 reads CASSYSRPGVGEQYF. CDR3 DNA: TGTGCCAGCAGTTACTCTAGGCCGGGAGTGGGCGAGCAGTACTTC.

The V and J genes are TRBV7-6 and TRBJ1-2, with 11 positions matching TRBD1. V gave up 5 bases and J gave up 4 bases; unmatched junction bases: 6. Germline assignment: CDR1 SGHVS and CDR2 FNYEAQ. The CDR3 runs 15 residues. The CDR3 protein is CASSLSGTGGYGYTF. DNA of the CDR3: TGTGCCAGCAGCCTAAGCGGGACAGGGGGCTATGGCTACACCTTC.

This chain connects TRBV3-1 (or the pseudogene TRBV3-2) to TRBJ1-3; no firm D call. Germline V gene data show CDR1 as LGHDT and CDR2 as YNNKEL (reference sequence). CDR3 length: 16 amino acids. Trimming removed 1 base from V and 4 bases from J, with 14 bases in between. The chain's CDR3 is CASSQVKAGVGNTIYF. CDR3 coding DNA: TGTGCCAGCAGCCAAGTGAAAGCAGGCGTGGGAAACACCATATATTTT.

This chain joins TRBV10-3 and TRBJ2-7; D perhaps matches TRBD2 (6 bases). The CDR3 consists of 14 residues. Germline V gene sequence: CDR1 ENHRY, CDR2 SYGVKD. V was cut by 2 bases and J by 2 bases, with 10 bases left in between. The CDR3 nucleotides read TGTGCCATCAGTGAGAGTACGGGAGCCTACGAGCAGTACTTC. It codes for CAISESTGAYEQYF.

V and J are TRBV2 and TRBJ1-4; the match to TRBD1 covers 8 bases. In germline, CDR1 is SNHLY, CDR2 FYNNEI. Trimming removed 2 bases from V and 8 bases from J; junction bases left unmatched: 10. The CDR3 extends over 16 amino acids. Written as DNA, the CDR3 is TGTGCCAGCAGTGAACCTCCGGACAGGGCGTACGAAAAACTGTTTTTT. It yields the protein CASSEPPDRAYEKLFF.

The CDR3 is CASSQDRAGGSNEQYF. In DNA form, the CDR3 reads TGCGCCAGCAGCCAAGATCGGGCGGGAGGATCCAACGAGCAGTACTTC. V usage is TRBV4-1 and J usage is TRBJ2-7, with TRBD2 identical over 8 bases. The V and J ends lost 0 bases and 5 bases, in that order; junction bases with no gene match: 9. CDR3 length equals 16 residues. Germline CDR1 MGHRA, CDR2 YSYEKL.

The chain links TRBV15 to TRBJ2-1, with 8 bases matching TRBD2. The V segment lost 9 bases and the J segment 2 bases; nucleotides outside the gene matches: 9. Germline values: CDR1 LNHNV, CDR2 YYDKDF (reference sequence). This CDR3 is 15 amino acids long. CDR3 region: CATREAGNTYNEQFF. The CDR3 DNA sequence: TGTGCCACGCGGGAGGCGGGGAATACCTACAATGAGCAGTTCTTC.

The chain couples TRBV15 to TRBJ1-2; 8 nucleotides agree with TRBD1. The CDR3 covers 16 residues. Germline V gene lookup returns CDR1 LNHNV and CDR2 YYDKDF (reference sequence). V dropped 5 bases and J dropped 4; count of bases not matched to a gene: 12. CDR3 region: CATSPRRTGSIYGYTF. As DNA, the CDR3 is TGTGCCACCAGCCCCCGGAGGACAGGGAGTATCTATGGCTACACCTTC.

The chain uses TRBV29-1 and TRBJ2-3; 11 nucleotides line up with TRBD2. With 5 bases clipped from V and 2 bases from J, the junction kept 6 bases outside the gene matches. The CDR3 has 15 amino acids. Per the germline V gene, CDR1 is SQVTM and CDR2 is ANQGSEA. CDR3 DNA: TGCAGCGTTTTCGGACTAGCGGGCCCCACAGATACGCAGTATTTT. Translated, it gives CSVFGLAGPTDTQYF.

This chain links TRBV5-1 with TRBJ2-1, with D maybe TRBD2 (5 bases). Germline assignment: CDR1 SGHRS and CDR2 YFSETQ. This CDR3 is 13 amino acids long. V lost 4 bases to trimming and J lost 2 bases, with 7 bases between them. CDR3: CASSTGTYNEQFF. The CDR3 DNA is TGCGCCAGCAGCACGGGAACCTACAATGAGCAGTTCTTC.

Comments on this clone: The same CDR3 arises from other DNA sequences in this sample as well. The chain recombines TRBV28 with TRBJ2-7; TRBD1 is a possible D gene (6 bases). Trimming took 6 bases from V and 3 from J, leaving 9 bases between them. The germline V gene encodes CDR1 MDHEN and CDR2 SYDVKM. The CDR3 loop spans 12 amino acids. The CDR3, as DNA: TGTGCCAGCAGCCTAGGGGGCTACGAGCAGTACTTC. Its protein product is CASSLGGYEQYF. The variable domain in full, with the rest retrieved from reference TRBV28 and TRBJ2-7, is DVKVTQSSRYLVKRTGEKVFLECVQDMDHENMFWYRQDPGLGLRLIYFSYDVKMKEKGDIPEGYSVSREKKERFSLILESASTNQTSMYLCASSLGGYEQYFGPGTRLTVT.

This sequence joins TRBV24-1 and TRBJ1-5, with TRBD1 matching over 7 bases. Germline values: CDR1 KGHDR, CDR2 SFDVKD. The CDR3 consists of 17 residues. Trimming removed 4 bases from V and 1 base from J; junction bases left unmatched: 9. In DNA, the CDR3 is TGTGCCACCAGTGACCCCAGGGGGTCTAGGAGCAATCAGCCCCAGCATTTT. It is translated as CATSDPRGSRSNQPQHF.

This clone showed up just a few times. The J gene is TRBJ2-7, the V gene TRBV6-2 or TRBV6-3, with D perhaps TRBD1 (6 bases). The germline V gene has CDR1 MNHEY and CDR2 SVGEGT. The CDR3 totals 15 residues. Trimming pared 5 bases from V and 0 bases from J, leaving 14 bases between. The CDR3 loop reads CASSDPTGYSYEQYF. In DNA, the CDR3 is TGTGCCAGCAGTGACCCCACAGGGTACTCCTACGAGCAGTACTTC.

J is TRBJ2-1 and V is TRBV29-1; unclear D gene. V lost 4 bases to trimming and J lost 0 bases, with 7 bases between them. The CDR3 has 13 amino acids. CDR1 and CDR2 from the germline V gene are SQVTM and ANQGSEA. The CDR3 loop reads CSVVGGSYNEQFF. The CDR3 nucleotides read TGCAGCGTTGTCGGCGGCTCCTACAATGAGCAGTTCTTC.

The chain joins TRBV7-3 to TRBJ2-3; 8 nucleotides match TRBD2. With 3 bases clipped from V and 6 bases from J, the junction kept 11 bases outside the gene matches. Germline assignment: CDR1 SGHTA and CDR2 FQGTGA. There are 16 residues in the CDR3. Written as DNA, the CDR3 is TGTGCCAGCAGCTTCCGAGCGGGAGCCCGATGGGATACGCAGTATTTT. Translating it yields CASSFRAGARWDTQYF.

This clone appeared once. The chain joins TRBV6-6 to TRBJ1-1; possible D gene TRBD1, 5 bases. V lost 10 bases, J lost 4 bases, and 19 bases lay in between. CDR1 and CDR2 from the germline V gene are MNHNY and SVGAGI (reference sequence). This CDR3 region has 14 residues. The CDR3 spells CATISRGQGTEAFF. CDR3 in DNA: TGTGCCACCATCTCGCGGGGCCAGGGCACTGAAGCTTTCTTT.